These 31 T cell receptor beta chains were sequenced from one sample in a study of T cell changes during pregnancy in multiple sclerosis (dated by TCRdb to 2018 to 2020). Receptors were amplified or captured by the immunoSEQ multiplex PCR assay. TCRdb obtained this table from immuneACCESS and retained in-frame rearrangements with V and J assigned. These tables miss some clones; where compared with another copy, unresolved V genes account for less than half of the shortfall, and the remainder is unexplained. The sample data list tens of thousands of clones, and around 93% of these were observed just once. About 0.95% of the sample rests with the top ten. The sample consisted of peripheral blood, taken before pregnancy. The receptors stem from a female donor with multiple sclerosis, enrolled in a pregnancy study.

V gene TRBV7-6 combines with J gene TRBJ1-5; tentative D call: TRBD1 (5 bases). There are 15 residues in the CDR3. The germline V gene has CDR1 SGHVS and CDR2 FNYEAQ. V lost 5 bases, J lost 7 bases, and 18 bases lay in between. The DNA for the CDR3 is TGTGCCAGCAGCCCCGCCGTGGGGGAGGGACAGCCCCAGCATTTT. Translation: CASSPAVGEGQPQHF.

The chain carries TRBV18 and TRBJ2-5; 7 nucleotides line up with TRBD2. This CDR3 contains 16 residues. The V gene's germline CDR1 is KGHSH and CDR2 LQKENI. V shed 4 bases, J shed 3 bases, and the junction held 11 bases outside the gene matches. CDR3 in DNA: TGTGCCAGCTCACAAGCGGGAAGGGCTGCGAAAGAGACCCAGTACTTC. Its protein product is CASSQAGRAAKETQYF.

This chain links TRBV7-2 with TRBJ2-1; no firm D call. Trimming pared 1 base from V and 6 bases from J, leaving 4 bases between. Germline assignment: CDR1 SGHTA and CDR2 FQGNSA. The CDR3 extends over 12 amino acids. CDR3 DNA sequence: TGTGCCAGCAGCTTAGTTAGCAATGAGCAGTTCTTC. Translating it yields CASSLVSNEQFF.

The J gene is TRBJ1-5, the V gene TRBV19; TRBD1 agrees at 8 bases. CDR3 size: 17 residues. The trim removed 3 bases at V and 1 base at J, leaving 8 bases unmatched. In germline, CDR1 is LNHDA, CDR2 SQIVND (reference sequence). The CDR3 nucleotides read TGTGCCAGTAGTATGATCCCGGACAGGGCGAGCAATCAGCCCCAGCATTTT. Protein product: CASSMIPDRASNQPQHF.

This rearrangement joins TRBV9 to TRBJ2-3; 7 nucleotides line up with TRBD1. This CDR3 is built from 15 residues. Germline loops: CDR1 SGDLS, CDR2 YYNGEE. V trimming: 5 bases; J trimming: 0 bases; junction bases outside the gene matches: 6. The CDR3 coding sequence is TGTGCCAGCAGTGAGACAGGGCCTAGCACAGATACGCAGTATTTT. It specifies CASSETGPSTDTQYF.

The chain uses TRBV6-5 and TRBJ2-5, with a tentative D call TRBD2 (5 bases). With 0 bases removed from V and 11 bases from J, the gap between germline ends came to 13 bases. The germline CDR1 and CDR2 sequences are MNHEY and SVGAGI. The CDR3 is 13 residues long. The CDR3 loop reads CASSYSRTASQYF. The CDR3 DNA reads TGTGCCAGCAGTTACTCCCGGACTGCTAGTCAGTACTTC.

DNA of the CDR3: TGTGCCAGCACCCAGGGGGGCAGTCTTGGGGCCAACGTCCTGACTTTC. Translation gives CASTQGGSLGANVLTF. The V gene is TRBV9, the J gene TRBJ2-6; D possibly corresponds to TRBD1 (7 bases). From germline, CDR1 is SGDLS and CDR2 YYNGEE. The CDR3 is made up of 16 amino acids. Trimming stripped 6 bases from V and 3 bases from J, with 16 bases between. Together with reference TRBV9 and TRBJ2-6, the CDR3 gives the full variable domain: DSGVTQTPKHLITATGQRVTLRCSPRSGDLSVYWYQQSLDQGLQFLIQYYNGEERAKGNILERFSAQQFPDLHSELNLSSLELGDSALYFCASTQGGSLGANVLTFGAGSRLTVL.

The genes are TRBV7-8 and TRBJ2-7; D might be TRBD1 (6 bases). The length of the CDR3 is 16 residues. Trimming stripped 5 bases from V and 3 bases from J, with 20 bases between. Germline V gene data show CDR1 as SGHVS and CDR2 as FQNEAQ. CDR3 bases: TGTGCCAGCAGCGGCCCTCCCGGACAGTCTTACTACGAGCAGTACTTC. Its protein product is CASSGPPGQSYYEQYF.

The chain has TRBV5-1 and TRBJ2-7, with 9 bases matching TRBD1. The ends lost 3 bases at V and 1 base at J; junction bases unmatched: 11. The CDR3 totals 17 residues. CDR1 is SGHRS, CDR2 YFSETQ, per germline. In nucleotides, the CDR3 is TGCGCCAGCAGCTGGGGGAAGGTGACAGGGGGATCCTACGAGCAGTACTTC. This translates into CASSWGKVTGGSYEQYF.

The chain employs TRBV28 and TRBJ1-2; D is perhaps TRBD1 (5 bases). With 8 bases removed from V and 2 bases from J, the gap between germline ends came to 15 bases. The CDR3 contains 14 residues. Per germline, CDR1 MDHEN and CDR2 SYDVKM. The CDR3 nucleotides are TGTGCCAGCGCTCTCCTGACAGTCAACTATGGCTACACCTTC. Translating it yields CASALLTVNYGYTF.

The rearrangement joins TRBV6-6 to TRBJ1-1; D may be TRBD1 (6 bases). Per the germline V gene, CDR1 is MNHNY and CDR2 is SVGAGI (reference sequence). The CDR3 loop spans 11 amino acids. V gave up 6 bases and J gave up 10 bases, with 12 bases separating them. The CDR3 DNA sequence: TGTGCCAGCAGCCCCGGGACAACAGCTTTCTTT. It yields the protein CASSPGTTAFF.

The chain has TRBV10-3 and TRBJ2-3; tentatively, D is TRBD1 (6 bases). Trimming removed 7 bases from V and 2 bases from J, with 13 bases in between. The CDR3 sequence is 14 residues long. Germline V gene lookup returns CDR1 ENHRY and CDR2 SYGVKD. Written as DNA, the CDR3 is TGTGCCATCAAGGGGCAGGGGTCCACAGATACGCAGTATTTT. Translating it yields CAIKGQGSTDTQYF.

The gene calls are TRBV29-1 and TRBJ2-1, with D perhaps matching TRBD2 (6 bases). The CDR3 is 13 residues long. Trimming took off 8 bases at V and 4 bases at J, with 15 bases between the two ends. The germline CDR1 and CDR2 sequences are SQVTM and ANQGSEA. The CDR3 nucleotides are TGCAGCTGGGGCGGGGTGTCATACAATGAGCAGTTCTTC. Its translation is CSWGGVSYNEQFF.

This chain links TRBV28 with TRBJ2-3, with D perhaps TRBD2 (5 bases). The CDR3 is made up of 14 amino acids. Germline-derived CDR1 and CDR2 are MDHEN and SYDVKM. V dropped 8 bases and J dropped 2 bases, with 14 bases sitting between them. DNA for the CDR3: TGTGCCAGCGGCGGGCCCCACCCCACAGATACGCAGTATTTT. This codes for CASGGPHPTDTQYF.

V usage is TRBV30 and J usage is TRBJ2-1, with 8 bases matching TRBD2. Germline V CDR1 and CDR2: GTSNPN, SVGIG (reference sequence). The CDR3 totals 16 residues. V shed 2 bases, J shed 1 base, and the junction held 7 bases outside the gene matches. The CDR3 is CAWSRSGGGSYNEQFF. Here the CDR3 DNA reads TGTGCCTGGAGTCGATCAGGCGGGGGGTCCTACAATGAGCAGTTCTTC.

This clone appeared once. The V call is TRBV5-1, the J call TRBJ2-3; maybe TRBD2 (5 bases). The V gene's germline CDR1 is SGHRS and CDR2 YFSETQ. The ends were cut back, 0 bases at V and 4 bases at J, with 12 bases in the middle. The CDR3 has 15 residues. CDR3 sequence: CASSLEGRNPDTQYF. The CDR3 bases are TGCGCCAGCAGCTTGGAAGGGAGAAATCCAGATACGCAGTATTTT.

This rearrangement joins TRBV18 to TRBJ2-7; TRBD2 matches at 7 bases. J gave up 3 bases and V 0 bases, and 2 bases lay outside the gene matches. Germline V CDR1 and CDR2: KGHSH, LQKENI. The CDR3 extends over 14 amino acids. The CDR3 coding sequence is TGTGCCAGCTCACCACCGCGGGGGAACTACGAGCAGTACTTC. Its protein product is CASSPPRGNYEQYF. Drawing the rest from reference TRBV18 and TRBJ2-7, the complete variable domain is NAGVMQNPRHLVRRRGQEARLRCSPMKGHSHVYWYRQLPEEGLKFMVYLQKENIIDESGMPKERFSAEFPKEGPSILRIQQVVRGDSAAYFCASSPPRGNYEQYFGPGTRLTVT.

This rearrangement joins TRBV7-9 to TRBJ2-1; maybe TRBD2 (5 bases). CDR3 size: 14 residues. V dropped 2 bases and J dropped 3 bases, with 8 bases sitting between them. The germline V gene has CDR1 SEHNR and CDR2 FQNEAQ (reference sequence). CDR3 loop: CASSLSRGYNEQFF. CDR3 DNA: TGTGCCAGCAGCTTAAGCCGGGGCTACAATGAGCAGTTCTTC.

V and J are TRBV25-1 and TRBJ2-5; 9 nucleotides match TRBD2. From germline, CDR1 is MGHDK and CDR2 SYGVNS. The CDR3 has 16 amino acids. V lost 2 bases, J lost 4 bases, and 8 bases stayed unmatched. This chain's CDR3 is CASSEGGGAVGETQYF. For the CDR3, the DNA is TGTGCCAGCAGTGAAGGCGGGGGGGCAGTGGGAGAGACCCAGTACTTC.

The genes are TRBV7-9 and TRBJ1-5; 9 positions match TRBD1. The V gene end was trimmed by 5 bases and the J gene end by 5 bases; junction bases not matched to a gene: 4. CDR3 length: 14 amino acids. Germline V gene data show CDR1 as SEHNR and CDR2 as FQNEAQ (reference sequence). DNA for the CDR3: TGTGCCAGCAGCCCTACAGGGGGCCATCAGCCCCAGCATTTT. This gives the protein CASSPTGGHQPQHF.

There are a few counts of this clone. V is TRBV2 and J is TRBJ2-2; D unresolved. The CDR3 is made up of 11 amino acids. Germline CDR1 and CDR2: SNHLY and FYNNEI. Trimming took off 6 bases at V and 4 bases at J, with 3 bases between the two ends. DNA for the CDR3: TGTGCCAGCAGGGCCACCGGGGAGCTGTTTTTT. This codes for CASRATGELFF.

V gene TRBV19 combines with J gene TRBJ2-7; TRBD1 matches 8 bases. Germline V gene data show CDR1 as LNHDA and CDR2 as SQIVND (reference sequence). Trimming at V came to 3 bases and at J to 5 bases, leaving 6 bases not matched to a gene. The CDR3 has 14 residues. The chain's CDR3 is CASSMDRALNEQYF. The CDR3 bases are TGTGCCAGTAGTATGGACAGGGCTCTAAACGAGCAGTACTTC.

The V gene is TRBV19, the J gene TRBJ2-7, with 7 nucleotides matching TRBD2. The CDR3 is made up of 15 amino acids. Per germline, CDR1 LNHDA and CDR2 SQIVND (reference sequence). With 3 bases clipped from V and 1 base from J, the junction kept 6 bases outside the gene matches. This chain's CDR3 is CASSITSGKSYEQYF. CDR3 nucleotides: TGTGCCAGTAGTATCACGAGCGGGAAATCCTACGAGCAGTACTTC.

V usage is TRBV18 and J usage is TRBJ2-7; 11 bases align to TRBD1. The CDR3 has 16 residues. V dropped 5 bases and J dropped 3; count of bases not matched to a gene: 9. Per the germline V gene, CDR1 is KGHSH and CDR2 is LQKENI. The CDR3 loop reads CASSSTLGQGDYEQYF. DNA for the CDR3: TGTGCCAGCTCATCGACGCTGGGACAGGGGGACTACGAGCAGTACTTC.

The rearrangement uses TRBV9 and TRBJ1-5, with D maybe TRBD1 (6 bases). CDR3 length equals 15 residues. The V and J ends lost 0 bases and 3 bases respectively, with 10 bases between them. Germline assignment: CDR1 SGDLS and CDR2 YYNGEE. The CDR3 nucleotides read TGTGCCAGCAGCGTAGGCCAGGGGAACAATCAGCCCCAGCATTTT. Its protein is CASSVGQGNNQPQHF.

This chain links TRBV29-1 with TRBJ2-3; D is unclear. Germline CDR1 SQVTM, CDR2 ANQGSEA. The CDR3 totals 13 residues. Trimming left V 2 bases short and J 1 base short, with 7 bases between. This chain's CDR3 is CSVEPRGTDTQYF. The CDR3 DNA reads TGCAGCGTTGAACCCCGGGGCACAGATACGCAGTATTTT.

V and J are TRBV30 and TRBJ1-1, with TRBD1 matching 9 bases. The CDR3 runs 14 residues. Germline V gene lookup returns CDR1 GTSNPN and CDR2 SVGIG (reference sequence). Trimming took 3 bases from V and 3 from J; bases not matched to a gene: 5. CDR3 in amino acids: CAWRSRDRDTEAFF. CDR3 sequence (DNA): TGTGCCTGGAGGTCCCGGGACAGGGACACTGAAGCTTTCTTT.

The chain recombines TRBV6-5 with TRBJ2-7, with TRBD1 matching 9 bases. The CDR3 is 15 amino acids. CDR1 is MNHEY, CDR2 SVGAGI, per germline. J was trimmed by 2 bases and V by 0 bases; bases with no gene match: 2. The CDR3 DNA follows: TGTGCCAGCAGTTACTCTGGGACAGGGACCTACGAGCAGTACTTC. This translates into CASSYSGTGTYEQYF.

The chain is built from TRBV6-1 and TRBJ2-1; 13 nucleotides agree with TRBD2. Trimming removed 8 bases from V and 8 bases from J; junction bases left unmatched: 6. The V gene's germline CDR1 is MNHNS and CDR2 SASEGT. The CDR3 covers 14 residues. The DNA of the CDR3 is TGTGCCAGCTACCGGACTAGCGGGAGCTATGAGCAGTTCTTC. It is translated as CASYRTSGSYEQFF.

The chain is built from TRBV11-2 and TRBJ2-7, with D perhaps TRBD2 (6 bases). Trimming removed 6 bases from V and 3 bases from J, with 15 bases in between. Germline-derived CDR1 and CDR2 are SGHAT and FQNNGV. The length of the CDR3 is 14 residues. In DNA form, the CDR3 reads TGTGCCAGCAGACAACGACTAGAGAGCTACGAGCAGTACTTC. Residues: CASRQRLESYEQYF.

This clone showed up just once. This chain's CDR3 is CASSFTPGRELFF. The CDR3 coding sequence is TGTGCCAGCAGCTTTACCCCTGGCCGGGAGCTGTTTTTT. The V call is TRBV11-3, the J call TRBJ2-2; D gene ambiguous. Germline CDR1 and CDR2: SGHNT and YENEEA. Between the trimmed V and J ends, which lost 3 bases and 9 bases, there was a span of 11 bases. The CDR3 is 13 amino acids.